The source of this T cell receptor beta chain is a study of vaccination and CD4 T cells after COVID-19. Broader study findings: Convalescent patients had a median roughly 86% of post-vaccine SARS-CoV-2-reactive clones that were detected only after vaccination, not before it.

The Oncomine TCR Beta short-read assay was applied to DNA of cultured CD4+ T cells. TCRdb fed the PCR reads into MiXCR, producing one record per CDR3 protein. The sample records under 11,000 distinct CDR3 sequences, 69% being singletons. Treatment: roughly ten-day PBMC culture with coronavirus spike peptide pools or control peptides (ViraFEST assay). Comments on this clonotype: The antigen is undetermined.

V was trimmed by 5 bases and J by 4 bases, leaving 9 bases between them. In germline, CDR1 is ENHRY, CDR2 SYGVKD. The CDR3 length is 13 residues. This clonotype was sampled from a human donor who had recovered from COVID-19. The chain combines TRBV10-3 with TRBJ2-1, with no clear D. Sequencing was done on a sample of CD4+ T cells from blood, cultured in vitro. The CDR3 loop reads CAISTPPYNEQFF. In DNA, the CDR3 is TGTGCCATCAGTACCCCACCATACAATGAGCAGTTCTTC.